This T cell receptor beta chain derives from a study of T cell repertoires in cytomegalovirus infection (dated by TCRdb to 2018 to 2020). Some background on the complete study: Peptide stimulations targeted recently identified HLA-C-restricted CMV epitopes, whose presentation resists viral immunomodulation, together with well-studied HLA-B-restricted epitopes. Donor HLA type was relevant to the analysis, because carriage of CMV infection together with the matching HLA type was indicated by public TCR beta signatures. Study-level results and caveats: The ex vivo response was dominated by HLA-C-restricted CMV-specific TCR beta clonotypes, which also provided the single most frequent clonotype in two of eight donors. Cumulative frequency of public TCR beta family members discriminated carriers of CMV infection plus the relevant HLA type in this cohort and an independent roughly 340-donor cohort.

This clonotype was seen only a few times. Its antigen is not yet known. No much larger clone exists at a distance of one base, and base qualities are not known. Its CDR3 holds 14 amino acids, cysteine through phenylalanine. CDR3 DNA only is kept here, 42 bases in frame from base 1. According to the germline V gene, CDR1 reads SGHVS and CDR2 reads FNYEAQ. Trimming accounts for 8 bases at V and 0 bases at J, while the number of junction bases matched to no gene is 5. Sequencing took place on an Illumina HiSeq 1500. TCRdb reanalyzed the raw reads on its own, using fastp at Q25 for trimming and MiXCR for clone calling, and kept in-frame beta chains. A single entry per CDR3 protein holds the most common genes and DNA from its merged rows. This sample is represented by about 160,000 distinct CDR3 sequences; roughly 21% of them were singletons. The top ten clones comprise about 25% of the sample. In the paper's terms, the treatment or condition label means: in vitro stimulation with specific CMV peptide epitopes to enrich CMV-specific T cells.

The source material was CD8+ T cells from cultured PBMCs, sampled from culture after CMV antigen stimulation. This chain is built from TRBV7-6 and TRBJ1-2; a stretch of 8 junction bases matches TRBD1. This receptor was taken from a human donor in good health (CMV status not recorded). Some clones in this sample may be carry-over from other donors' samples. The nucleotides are TGTGCCAGCGGACAGGGAGTATCTAACTATGGCTACACCTTC. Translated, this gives CASGQGVSNYGYTF.